The 13 T cell receptor beta chains listed next were all sequenced from one sample in a study of radiotherapy plus CTLA-4 blockade in lung cancer. Only in-frame clones appear in the TCRdb table, and some are missing; sequencing was by immunoSEQ multiplex PCR. The sample holds 65,000 to 90,000 clones, around 90% seen once. This material consisted of peripheral blood, taken from a patient treated with radiotherapy plus ipilimumab. These receptors were collected from a human donor with non-small cell lung cancer that progressed on radiotherapy plus ipilimumab.

This clone was detected only a few times. The chain joins TRBV19 to TRBJ1-2; D ambiguous. Germline V gene data show CDR1 as LNHDA and CDR2 as SQIVND (reference sequence). Deletions cut 5 bases from V and 8 bases from J, with 12 bases between. The CDR3 loop spans 12 amino acids. The CDR3 coding sequence is TGTGCCAGTAGTGTCGGGGTCGTCGGCTACACCTTC. Translated: CASSVGVVGYTF.

The chain has TRBV6-6 and TRBJ2-7, with 8 bases aligning to TRBD1. J gave up 5 bases and V 2 bases, and 8 bases lay outside the gene matches. Germline CDR1 is MNHNY and CDR2 is SVGAGI (reference sequence). CDR3 length: 15 amino acids. For the CDR3, the DNA is TGTGCCAGCAGTTACAGAGACAGGGGCCGGAACGAGCAGTACTTC. Translated: CASSYRDRGRNEQYF.

J is TRBJ2-3 and V is TRBV27, with 11 bases fitting TRBD2. V lost 5 bases to trimming and J lost 1 base; unmatched junction nucleotides: 8. Germline V gives CDR1 MNHEY, CDR2 SMNVEV (reference sequence). The CDR3 runs to 17 residues. CDR3 in amino acids: CASSVLAGGVGTDTQYF. The CDR3 nucleotides are TGTGCCAGCAGTGTTCTAGCGGGAGGTGTGGGCACAGATACGCAGTATTTT.

A few counts support this clone. The genes are TRBV6-6 and TRBJ1-2; D may be TRBD1 (6 bases). V was cut by 4 bases and J by 3 bases, with 12 bases left in between. Germline assignment: CDR1 MNHNY and CDR2 SVGAGI (reference sequence). This CDR3 comprises 14 residues. The CDR3 DNA reads TGTGCCAGCAGTTCTCTACAGGGACACTATGGCTACACCTTC. It yields the protein CASSSLQGHYGYTF.

The chain combines TRBV6-5 with TRBJ2-3; tentative D call: TRBD2 (6 bases). V was pared by 0 bases and J by 3 bases, with 13 bases between. Germline V gene data show CDR1 as MNHEY and CDR2 as SVGAGI. The CDR3 contains 16 residues. The CDR3 DNA sequence: TGTGCCAGCAGTTACTCGCGGGGAAAGGGGACAGATACGCAGTATTTT. Translating it yields CASSYSRGKGTDTQYF.

A single count supports this clone. The chain couples TRBV30 to TRBJ1-2; a possible D gene is TRBD1 (5 bases). Germline V gives CDR1 GTSNPN, CDR2 SVGIG (reference sequence). Trimming stripped 6 bases from V and 5 bases from J, with 13 bases between. CDR3 length equals 12 residues. The CDR3 reads CACGGRKYGYTF. The CDR3 DNA reads TGTGCCTGTGGGGGAAGAAAGTATGGCTACACCTTC.

This clone was picked up one time. The rearrangement joins TRBV20-1 to TRBJ1-5; the D gene is possibly TRBD1 (5 bases). There are 11 residues in the CDR3. The ends were cut back, 3 bases at V and 6 bases at J, with 6 bases in the middle. Germline-derived CDR1 and CDR2 are DFQATT and SNEGSKA (reference sequence). The DNA of the CDR3 is TGCAGTGCTAGGGGGGGTCAGCCCCAGCATTTT. Its protein is CSARGGQPQHF.

This chain uses TRBV6-1 with TRBJ1-2, with TRBD1 matching over 7 bases. The germline CDR1 and CDR2 sequences are MNHNS and SASEGT. The CDR3 runs to 15 residues. V gave up 4 bases and J gave up 0 bases; unmatched junction bases: 5. CDR3 region: CASSGLTGSNYGYTF. DNA of the CDR3: TGTGCCAGCAGTGGTCTGACAGGGTCTAACTATGGCTACACCTTC.

V usage is TRBV4-3 and J usage is TRBJ2-3; D possibly corresponds to TRBD1 (5 bases). The V end lost 3 bases, the J end lost 0 bases, and 13 bases lay between the germline ends. Germline V gene lookup returns CDR1 LGHNA and CDR2 YSLEER. There are 16 residues in the CDR3. As DNA, the CDR3 is TGCGCCAGCAGCCATTCAGGGCAGTATAGCACAGATACGCAGTATTTT. It encodes CASSHSGQYSTDTQYF.

V is TRBV5-6 and J is TRBJ2-2, with D perhaps TRBD1 (6 bases). Germline lookup yields CDR1 SGHDT and CDR2 YYEEEE. V lost 4 bases, J lost 6 bases, and 10 bases lay in between. The CDR3 is 13 amino acids. The CDR3 nucleotides are TGTGCCAGCAGCACCAGGGGTTCCGGGGAGCTGTTTTTT. Amino acid sequence: CASSTRGSGELFF.

The rearrangement uses TRBV28 and TRBJ1-5; D is uncertain. Trimming took 4 bases from V and 2 from J, leaving 9 bases between them. Germline V lookup: CDR1 MDHEN, CDR2 SYDVKM. CDR3 length equals 14 residues. The CDR3 bases are TGTGCCAGCAGTTCTGTCCTACGCAATCAGCCCCAGCATTTT. Translated: CASSSVLRNQPQHF.

The CDR3 spells CASSFYRGQPQHF. The CDR3 DNA follows: TGTGCCAGCAGTTTTTACCGGGGACAGCCCCAGCATTTT. The V and J genes are TRBV27 and TRBJ1-5, with unresolved D. The CDR3 has 13 amino acids. The germline V and J ends were trimmed by 3 bases and 7 bases, with 10 bases remaining between them. Germline-derived CDR1 and CDR2 are MNHEY and SMNVEV (reference sequence).

The V call is TRBV4-1, the J call TRBJ1-1, with D possibly being TRBD1 (5 bases). Deletions cut 0 bases from V and 6 bases from J, with 11 bases between. The length of the CDR3 is 14 residues. Germline V gene sequence: CDR1 MGHRA, CDR2 YSYEKL. The CDR3 DNA sequence: TGCGCCAGCAGCCAAGAGCCCGGGGGAGCTGAAGCTTTCTTT. Protein sequence: CASSQEPGGAEAFF.